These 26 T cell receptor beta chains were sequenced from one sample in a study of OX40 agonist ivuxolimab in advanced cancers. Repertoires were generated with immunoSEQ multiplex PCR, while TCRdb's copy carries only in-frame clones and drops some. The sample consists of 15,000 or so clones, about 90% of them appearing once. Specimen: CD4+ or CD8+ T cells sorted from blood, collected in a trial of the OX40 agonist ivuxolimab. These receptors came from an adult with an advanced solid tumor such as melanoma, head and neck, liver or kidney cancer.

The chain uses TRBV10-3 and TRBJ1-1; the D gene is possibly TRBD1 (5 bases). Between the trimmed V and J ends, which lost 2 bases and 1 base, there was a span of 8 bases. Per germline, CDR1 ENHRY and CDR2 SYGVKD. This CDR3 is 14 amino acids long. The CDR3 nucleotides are TGTGCCATCAGTGAGGGGGGGAGGAACACTGAAGCTTTCTTT. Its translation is CAISEGGRNTEAFF.

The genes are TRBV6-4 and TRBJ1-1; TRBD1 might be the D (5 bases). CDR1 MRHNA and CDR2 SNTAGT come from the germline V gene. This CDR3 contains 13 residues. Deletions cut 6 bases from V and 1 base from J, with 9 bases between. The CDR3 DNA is TGTGCCAGCAGACTCGGACAGAACACTGAAGCTTTCTTT. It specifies CASRLGQNTEAFF.

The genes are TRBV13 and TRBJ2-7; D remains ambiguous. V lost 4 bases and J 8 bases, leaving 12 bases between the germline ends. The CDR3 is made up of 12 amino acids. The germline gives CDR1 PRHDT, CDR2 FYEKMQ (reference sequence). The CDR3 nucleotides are TGTGCCAGCAGCTCACGACCCTTCAAGCAGTACTTC. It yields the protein CASSSRPFKQYF.

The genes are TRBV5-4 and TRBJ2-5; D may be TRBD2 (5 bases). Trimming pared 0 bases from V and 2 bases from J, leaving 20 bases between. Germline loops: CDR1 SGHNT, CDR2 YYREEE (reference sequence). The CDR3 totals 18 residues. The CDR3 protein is CASSLVGSAGDGQETQYF. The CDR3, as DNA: TGTGCCAGCAGCTTGGTCGGGTCGGCGGGCGACGGGCAAGAGACCCAGTACTTC.

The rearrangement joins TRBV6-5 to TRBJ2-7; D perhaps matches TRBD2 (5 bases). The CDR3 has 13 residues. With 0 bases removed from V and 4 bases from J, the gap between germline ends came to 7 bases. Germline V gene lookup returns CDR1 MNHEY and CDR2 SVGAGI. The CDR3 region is CASSYSRGYEQYF. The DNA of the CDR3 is TGTGCCAGCAGTTACTCGAGAGGGTACGAGCAGTACTTC.

The CDR3 spells CASSPVLGRYNEQFF. The DNA of the CDR3 is TGTGCCAGCAGCCCGGTCCTCGGCCGGTACAATGAGCAGTTCTTC. The rearrangement uses TRBV11-2 and TRBJ2-1; no firm D call. Germline CDR1 reads SGHAT; CDR2 reads FQNNGV. This CDR3 is built from 15 residues. V shed 5 bases and J shed 4 bases, with 15 bases lying between them.

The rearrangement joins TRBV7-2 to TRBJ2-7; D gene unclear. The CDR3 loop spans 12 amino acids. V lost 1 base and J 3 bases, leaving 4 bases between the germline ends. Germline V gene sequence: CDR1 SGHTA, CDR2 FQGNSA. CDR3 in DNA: TGTGCCAGCAGCTTAGGTGTCTACGAGCAGTACTTC. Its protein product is CASSLGVYEQYF.

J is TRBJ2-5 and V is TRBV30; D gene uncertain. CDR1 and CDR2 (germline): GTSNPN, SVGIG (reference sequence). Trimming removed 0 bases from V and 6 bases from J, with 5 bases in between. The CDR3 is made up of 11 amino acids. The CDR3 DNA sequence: TGTGCCTGGAGTGTCACGAAGACCCAGTACTTC. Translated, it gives CAWSVTKTQYF.

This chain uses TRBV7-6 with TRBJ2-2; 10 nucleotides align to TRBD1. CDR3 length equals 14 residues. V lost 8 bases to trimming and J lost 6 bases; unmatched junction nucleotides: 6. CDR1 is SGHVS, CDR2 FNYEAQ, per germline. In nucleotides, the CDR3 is TGTGCCAGCCAGGGCGACAGGGGGCCCGGGGAGCTGTTTTTT. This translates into CASQGDRGPGELFF.

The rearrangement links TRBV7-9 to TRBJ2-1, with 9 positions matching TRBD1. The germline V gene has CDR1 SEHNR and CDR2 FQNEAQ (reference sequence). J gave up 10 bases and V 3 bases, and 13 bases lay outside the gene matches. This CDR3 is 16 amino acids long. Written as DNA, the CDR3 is TGTGCCAGCAGCTTGTTCCCCGGGGCGGGACAGGGAGAGCAGTTCTTC. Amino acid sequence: CASSLFPGAGQGEQFF. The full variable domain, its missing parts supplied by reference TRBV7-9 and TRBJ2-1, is DTGVSQNPRHKITKRGQNVTFRCDPISEHNRLYWYRQTLGQGPEFLTYFQNEAQLEKSRLLSDRFSAERPKGSFSTLEIQRTEQGDSAMYLCASSLFPGAGQGEQFFGPGTRLTVL.

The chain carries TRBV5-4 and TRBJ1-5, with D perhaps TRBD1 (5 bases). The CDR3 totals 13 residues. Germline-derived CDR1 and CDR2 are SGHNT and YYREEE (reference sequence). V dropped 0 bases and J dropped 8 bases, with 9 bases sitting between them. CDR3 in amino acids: CASSLDGGEPQHF. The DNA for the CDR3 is TGTGCCAGCAGCTTGGATGGGGGGGAGCCCCAGCATTTT.

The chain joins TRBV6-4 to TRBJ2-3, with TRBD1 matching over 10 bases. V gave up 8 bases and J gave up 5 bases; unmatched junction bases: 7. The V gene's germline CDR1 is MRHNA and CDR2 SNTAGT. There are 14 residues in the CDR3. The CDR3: CASGTGVDQDTQYF. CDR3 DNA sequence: TGTGCCAGCGGGACAGGGGTTGATCAAGATACGCAGTATTTT.

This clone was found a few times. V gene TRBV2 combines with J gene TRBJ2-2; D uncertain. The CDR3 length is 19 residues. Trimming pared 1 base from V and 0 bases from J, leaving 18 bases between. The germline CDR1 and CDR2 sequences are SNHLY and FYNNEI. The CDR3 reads CASSEGRIRAPSNTGELFF. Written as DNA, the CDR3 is TGTGCCAGCAGTGAAGGGAGAATAAGGGCCCCTTCGAACACCGGGGAGCTGTTTTTT.

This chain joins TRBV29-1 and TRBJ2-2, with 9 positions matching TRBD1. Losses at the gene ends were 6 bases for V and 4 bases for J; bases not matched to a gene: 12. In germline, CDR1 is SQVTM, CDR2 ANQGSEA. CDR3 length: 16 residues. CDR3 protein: CSVDKRTGESTGELFF. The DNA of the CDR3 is TGCAGCGTCGATAAAAGGACAGGGGAGAGCACCGGGGAGCTGTTTTTT.

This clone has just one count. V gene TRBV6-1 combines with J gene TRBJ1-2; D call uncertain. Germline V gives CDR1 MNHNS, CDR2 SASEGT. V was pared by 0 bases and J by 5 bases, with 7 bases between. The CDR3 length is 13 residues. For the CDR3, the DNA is TGTGCCAGCAGTGAAGCGCTAGGGTATGGCTACACCTTC. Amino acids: CASSEALGYGYTF.

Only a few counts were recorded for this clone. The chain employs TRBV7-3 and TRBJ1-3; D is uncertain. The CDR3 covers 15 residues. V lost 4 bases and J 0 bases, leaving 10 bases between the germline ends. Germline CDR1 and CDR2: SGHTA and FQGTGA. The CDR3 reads CASSSEPGSGNTIYF. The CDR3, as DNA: TGTGCCAGCAGCTCAGAACCAGGCTCTGGAAACACCATATATTTT.

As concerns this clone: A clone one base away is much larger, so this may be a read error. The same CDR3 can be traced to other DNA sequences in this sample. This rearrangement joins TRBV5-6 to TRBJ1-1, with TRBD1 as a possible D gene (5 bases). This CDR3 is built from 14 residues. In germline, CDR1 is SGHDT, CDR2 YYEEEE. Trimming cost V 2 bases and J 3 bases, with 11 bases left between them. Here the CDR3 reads CASSFGTGDTEAFF. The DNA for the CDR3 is TGTGCCAGCAGCTTCGGGACCGGGGACACTGAAGCTTTCTTT.

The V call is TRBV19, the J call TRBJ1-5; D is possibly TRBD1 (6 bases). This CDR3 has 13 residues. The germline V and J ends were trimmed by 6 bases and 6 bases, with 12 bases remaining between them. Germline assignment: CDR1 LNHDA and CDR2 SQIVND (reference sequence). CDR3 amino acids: CASSSNRAQPQHF. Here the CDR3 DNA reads TGTGCCAGTAGCTCAAACAGGGCTCAGCCCCAGCATTTT.

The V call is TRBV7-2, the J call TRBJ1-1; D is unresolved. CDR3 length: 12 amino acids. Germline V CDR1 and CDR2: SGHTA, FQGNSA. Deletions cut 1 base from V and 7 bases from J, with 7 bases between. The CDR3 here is CASSLVRGEAFF. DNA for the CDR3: TGTGCCAGCAGCTTAGTTCGAGGTGAAGCTTTCTTT. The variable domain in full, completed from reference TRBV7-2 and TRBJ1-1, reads GAGVSQSPSNKVTEKGKDVELRCDPISGHTALYWYRQSLGQGLEFLIYFQGNSAPDKSGLPSDRFSAERTGGSVSTLTIQRTQQEDSAVYLCASSLVRGEAFFGQGTRLTVV.

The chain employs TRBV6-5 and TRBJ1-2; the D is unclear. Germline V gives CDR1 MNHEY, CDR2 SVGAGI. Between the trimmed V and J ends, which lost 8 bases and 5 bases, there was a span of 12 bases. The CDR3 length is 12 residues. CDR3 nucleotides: TGTGCCAGCTTGAAGGCGCCATATGGCTACACCTTC. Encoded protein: CASLKAPYGYTF.

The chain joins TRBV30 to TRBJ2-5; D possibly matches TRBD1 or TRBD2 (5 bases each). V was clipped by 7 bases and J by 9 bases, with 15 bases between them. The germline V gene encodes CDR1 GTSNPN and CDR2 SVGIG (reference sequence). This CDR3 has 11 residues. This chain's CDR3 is CAFRDLGAQYF. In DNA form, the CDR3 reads TGTGCCTTCAGGGACCTCGGGGCCCAGTACTTC.

The CDR3 region is CASSLSTGGTDTQYF. Here the CDR3 DNA reads TGCGCCAGCAGCTTATCGACAGGGGGCACAGATACGCAGTATTTT. This chain uses TRBV5-1 with TRBJ2-3; 8 bases are shared with TRBD1. This CDR3 region has 15 residues. V trimming: 2 bases; J trimming: 1 base; junction bases outside the gene matches: 3. CDR1 and CDR2 from the germline V gene are SGHRS and YFSETQ.

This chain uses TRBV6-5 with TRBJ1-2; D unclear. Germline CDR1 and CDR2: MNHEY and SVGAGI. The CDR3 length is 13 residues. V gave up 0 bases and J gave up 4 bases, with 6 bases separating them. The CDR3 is CASSYSGSYGYTF. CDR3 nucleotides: TGTGCCAGCAGTTACTCGGGGTCCTATGGCTACACCTTC.

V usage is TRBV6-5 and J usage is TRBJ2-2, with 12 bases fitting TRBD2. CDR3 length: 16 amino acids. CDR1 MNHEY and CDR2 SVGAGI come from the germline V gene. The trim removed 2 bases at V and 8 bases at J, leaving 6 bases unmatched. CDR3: CASSYRTSGVAGELFF. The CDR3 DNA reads TGTGCCAGCAGTTACAGGACTAGCGGGGTTGCGGGGGAGCTGTTTTTT.

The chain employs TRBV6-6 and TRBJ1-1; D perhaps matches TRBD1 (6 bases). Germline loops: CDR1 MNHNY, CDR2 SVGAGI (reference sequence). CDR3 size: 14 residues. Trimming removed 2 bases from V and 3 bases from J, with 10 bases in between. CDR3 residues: CASSYQQGDTEAFF. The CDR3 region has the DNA TGTGCCAGCAGTTACCAACAGGGAGACACTGAAGCTTTCTTT.

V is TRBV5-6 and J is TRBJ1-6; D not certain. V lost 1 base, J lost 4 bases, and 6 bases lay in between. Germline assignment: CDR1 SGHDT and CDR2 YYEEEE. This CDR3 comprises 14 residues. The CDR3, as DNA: TGTGCCAGCAGCTTGTGGCAGTATAATTCACCCCTCCACTTT. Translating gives CASSLWQYNSPLHF.